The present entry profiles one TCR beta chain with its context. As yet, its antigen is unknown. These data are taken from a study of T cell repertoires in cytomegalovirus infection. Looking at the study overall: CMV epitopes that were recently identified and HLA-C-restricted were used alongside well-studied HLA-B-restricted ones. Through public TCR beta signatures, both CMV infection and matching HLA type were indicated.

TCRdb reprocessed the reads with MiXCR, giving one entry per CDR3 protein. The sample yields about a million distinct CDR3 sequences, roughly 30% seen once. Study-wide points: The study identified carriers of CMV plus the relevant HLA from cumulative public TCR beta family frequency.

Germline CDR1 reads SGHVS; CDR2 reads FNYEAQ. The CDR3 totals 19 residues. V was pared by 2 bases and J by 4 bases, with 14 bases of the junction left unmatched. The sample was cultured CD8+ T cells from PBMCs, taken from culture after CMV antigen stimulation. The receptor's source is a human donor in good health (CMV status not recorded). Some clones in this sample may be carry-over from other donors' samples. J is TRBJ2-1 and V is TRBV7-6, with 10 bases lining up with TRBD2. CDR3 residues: CASSLFGSGGLDLYNEQFF. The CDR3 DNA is TGTGCCAGCAGCTTATTTGGTAGCGGGGGGCTAGACCTTTACAATGAGCAGTTCTTC.